This is a list of T cell receptor beta chains from one sample in a study of metastatic and nonmetastatic thyroid tumors. Using MiXCR, TCRdb re-called clones from the PCR reads. Of about 12,000 clones detected, approximately 30% appear once; the ten largest clones hold 10% to 15%. Sample: tumor tissue. The receptors were gathered from a male donor with papillary thyroid cancer or a benign thyroid nodule (not recorded which). Some clones in this sample may be carry-over from other donors' samples. Both conserved end residues are part of each CDR3. A D gene is named only where the DNA matches it firmly. Expanded clones get a size class; other rows say once, few or many, or leave the size out.

abundance,d_gene,j_gene,v_gene,CDR3nt,CDR3aa
medium-sized,TRBD2,TRBJ2-2,TRBV10-3,TGTGCCATCAGTGAGTCCGGGACTAGCCTGAACACCGGGGAGCTGTTTTTT,CAISESGTSLNTGELFF
few,TRBD1,TRBJ1-2,TRBV7-8,TGTGCCAGCAGCGGACAGGGGTTTTCCTATGGCTACACCTTC,CASSGQGFSYGYTF
NA,NA,TRBJ1-2,TRBV12-3/TRBV12-4,TGTGCCAGCAGAATGGGACGAAACAACTATGGCTACACCTTC,CASRMGRNNYGYTF
medium-sized,NA,TRBJ2-2,TRBV7-2,TGTGCCAGCAGCTCCCCATACAAGTGGGAGCTGTTTTTT,CASSSPYKWELFF
NA,NA,TRBJ2-7,TRBV20-1,TGCAGTGCTCCCAGGGGAGATTACGAGCAGTACTTC,CSAPRGDYEQYF
many,NA,TRBJ1-4,TRBV29-1,TGCAGCGTTCTAAAGGGTAACGATGAAAAACTGTTTTTT,CSVLKGNDEKLFF
few,NA,TRBJ2-5,TRBV12-3/TRBV12-4,TGTGCCAGCAGTACCGACAATTTTCAAGAGACCCAGTACTTC,CASSTDNFQETQYF
NA,NA,TRBJ1-2,TRBV7-8,TGTGCCAGCAGCTGGTGTACGCAAACTGGCTACACCTTC,CASSWCTQTGYTF
NA,NA,TRBJ2-7,TRBV6-1,TGTGCCAGCCACGGTGGGCAGATCTCCTACGAGCAGTACTTC,CASHGGQISYEQYF
few,NA,TRBJ2-6,TRBV6-1,TGTGCCAGCAGTGATGGGAGCTCTGGGGCCAACGTCCTGACTTTC,CASSDGSSGANVLTF
medium-sized,TRBD1,TRBJ2-6,TRBV28,TGTGCCAGCAGTTTAGGGACAGCTGGGGCCAACGTCCTGACTTTC,CASSLGTAGANVLTF
few,TRBD1,TRBJ1-1,TRBV7-8,TGTGCCAGCAGCTTTGGGGACAGGGGTTACACTGAAGCTTTCTTT,CASSFGDRGYTEAFF
few,TRBD2,TRBJ2-7,TRBV12-3/TRBV12-4,TGTGCCAGCAGTTTAGCAGGACTAGCGGTTATCCACGAGCAGTACTTC,CASSLAGLAVIHEQYF
NA,NA,TRBJ1-2,TRBV6-1,TGTGCCAGCAGTGAAGCTAGACAATCATATGGCTACACCTTC,CASSEARQSYGYTF
medium-sized,NA,TRBJ1-6,TRBV28,TGTGCCAGCAGTCCAATTCTGGGAGAGGGTTCACCCCTCCACTTT,CASSPILGEGSPLHF
NA,TRBD1,TRBJ2-7,TRBV5-1,TGCGCCAGCAGCTCGGGACAGGTGATCTACGAGCAGTACTTC,CASSSGQVIYEQYF
once,TRBD1,TRBJ1-2,TRBV11-2,TGTGCCAGCAGCTTAGACGGGGGACAGGGGAACTATGGCTACACCTTC,CASSLDGGQGNYGYTF
few,NA,TRBJ2-7,TRBV19,TGTGCCAGTAGTAAGGGGCTCGACGAGCAGTACTTC,CASSKGLDEQYF
medium-sized,NA,TRBJ2-1,TRBV6-4,TGTGCCAGCAGTTCCGAGGGGACCTACAATGAGCAGTTCTTC,CASSSEGTYNEQFF
medium-sized,NA,TRBJ2-7,TRBV30,TGTGCCTGGAGTGTAGGAATAGCAGGGGCAATCGAGCAGTACTTC,CAWSVGIAGAIEQYF
NA,NA,TRBJ2-7,TRBV20-1,TGCAGTGCTAGATCCCAGGGCTACGAGCAGTACTTC,CSARSQGYEQYF
medium-sized,TRBD2,TRBJ2-1,TRBV28,TGTGCCAGCAGTCCTAGCGGACATAGCTCCTACAATGAGCAGTTCTTC,CASSPSGHSSYNEQFF
few,TRBD1,TRBJ2-7,TRBV30,TGTGCCTGGAGCCTAGGGACAGGGAAAAATCACGAGCAGTACTTC,CAWSLGTGKNHEQYF
NA,TRBD1,TRBJ1-1,TRBV28,TGTGCCAGCAGTCCTCTACAGGGGGCTGAAGCTTTCTTT,CASSPLQGAEAFF
NA,NA,TRBJ2-7,TRBV3-1,TGTGCCAGCAGCCAAGATTTATGGGGTGGGGAGCAGTACTTC,CASSQDLWGGEQYF
NA,NA,TRBJ2-7,TRBV5-1,TGCGCCAGCAGCTTGGGTGGGAGTCGCGAGCAGTACTTC,CASSLGGSREQYF
few,TRBD2,TRBJ2-5,TRBV28,TGTGCCAGCAGTCCCGGGACTAGCGGGACCGACTTTGAAAGTTACTTC,CASSPGTSGTDFESYF
NA,NA,TRBJ1-1,TRBV12-3/TRBV12-4,TGTGCCAGCAGTCCGGGGGGGACTGAAGCTTTCTTT,CASSPGGTEAFF
few,NA,TRBJ2-5,TRBV12-3/TRBV12-4,TGTGCCAGCAGTTTTGAAGCGGAGCTGGAAGAGACCCAGTACTTC,CASSFEAELEETQYF
NA,NA,TRBJ2-7,TRBV20-1,TGCAGTGCACCCGGGACTTTGGGGCGGGTAGAGCAGTACTTC,CSAPGTLGRVEQYF
medium-sized,TRBD1,TRBJ1-1,TRBV6-1,TGTGCCAGCGGACAGGTCCGTGAAGCTTTCTTT,CASGQVREAFF
NA,TRBD2,TRBJ2-2,TRBV19,TGTGCCAGTAGTTTCGCTAGCGGGAACACCGGGGAGCTGTTTTTT,CASSFASGNTGELFF
few,NA,TRBJ2-7,TRBV12-3/TRBV12-4,TGTGCCAGCAGTTTAGCGGAAGGTCACAGAACCTACGAGCAGTACTTC,CASSLAEGHRTYEQYF
NA,NA,TRBJ2-2,TRBV6-5,TGTGCCAGCAGGTACACCGGGGAGCTGTTTTTT,CASRYTGELFF
NA,TRBD2,TRBJ2-3,TRBV6-4,TGTGCCAGCAGTGACAGGGCGGGAGGGTCCGATACGCAGTATTTT,CASSDRAGGSDTQYF
medium-sized,NA,TRBJ1-2,TRBV5-5,TGTGCCAGCAGTAGTCAGGGTTTACAACTCTATGGCTACACCTTC,CASSSQGLQLYGYTF
few,TRBD1,TRBJ2-1,TRBV12-3/TRBV12-4,TGTGCCAGCACCCCCGGGACAGGGTCGGGTGAGCAGTTCTTC,CASTPGTGSGEQFF
NA,NA,TRBJ2-5,TRBV6-1,TGTGCCAGCAGTGGCCAGGGAGAGACCCAGTACTTC,CASSGQGETQYF
few,NA,TRBJ1-1,TRBV24-1,TGTGCCACCAGTGATGGGGGGCAGGGTGCGAACACTGAAGCTTCCTTT,CATSDGGQGANTEASF
NA,TRBD2,TRBJ2-1,TRBV4-1,TGCGCCAGCAGCCTAGCGGGCGAAGCTAATGAGCAGTTCTTC,CASSLAGEANEQFF
NA,NA,TRBJ1-1,TRBV30,TGTGCCTACTGGGCGGGACCCCGTGCTGAAGCTTTCTTT,CAYWAGPRAEAFF
NA,NA,TRBJ1-5,TRBV5-1,TGCGCCAGCAGCTTGTCGGGAGACCAGCCCCAGCATTTT,CASSLSGDQPQHF
hyperexpanded,TRBD2,TRBJ2-5,TRBV27,TGTGCCAGCAGTTCCGGGCTAGCGGGAGGGCCTGGCCAAGAGACCCAGTACTTC,CASSSGLAGGPGQETQYF
NA,NA,TRBJ1-1,TRBV19,TGTGCCAGTAGGACCCCCGAGGGAGCGATTTCTGAAGCTTTCTTT,CASRTPEGAISEAFF
NA,TRBD1,TRBJ2-1,TRBV20-1,TGCAGTGCAAAGGGAGTACAGGGGGCTGAGGAGCAGTTCTTC,CSAKGVQGAEEQFF
few,NA,TRBJ2-6,TRBV6-1,TGTGCAAGCATGACAGACCTCCCCGGGGCCGACGTCCTGACTTTC,CASMTDLPGADVLTF
NA,TRBD1,TRBJ1-2,TRBV5-1,TGCGCCAGCAGCTCGACAGGGCTAAACTATGGCTACACCTTC,CASSSTGLNYGYTF
few,NA,TRBJ1-4,TRBV27,TGTGCCAGCAGTGGTCAGGGCTCTAATGAAAAACTGTTTTTT,CASSGQGSNEKLFF
NA,TRBD1,TRBJ2-7,TRBV6-1,TGTGCCAGCAGTGAAGCCAGAGACAGGGTGTACGAGCAGTACTTC,CASSEARDRVYEQYF
NA,TRBD1,TRBJ2-2,TRBV9,TGTGCCAGCAGCGTAGCATTTCTCGGGACAGTGAACACCGGGGAGCTGTTTTTT,CASSVAFLGTVNTGELFF
NA,NA,TRBJ1-5,TRBV20-1,TGCAGTGCTAGTTGGGGGGTCGGTCAGCCCCAGCATTTT,CSASWGVGQPQHF
NA,TRBD1,TRBJ2-3,TRBV5-1,TGCGCCAGCAGAGAGGGACAGGGCCCAGATACGCAGTATTTT,CASREGQGPDTQYF